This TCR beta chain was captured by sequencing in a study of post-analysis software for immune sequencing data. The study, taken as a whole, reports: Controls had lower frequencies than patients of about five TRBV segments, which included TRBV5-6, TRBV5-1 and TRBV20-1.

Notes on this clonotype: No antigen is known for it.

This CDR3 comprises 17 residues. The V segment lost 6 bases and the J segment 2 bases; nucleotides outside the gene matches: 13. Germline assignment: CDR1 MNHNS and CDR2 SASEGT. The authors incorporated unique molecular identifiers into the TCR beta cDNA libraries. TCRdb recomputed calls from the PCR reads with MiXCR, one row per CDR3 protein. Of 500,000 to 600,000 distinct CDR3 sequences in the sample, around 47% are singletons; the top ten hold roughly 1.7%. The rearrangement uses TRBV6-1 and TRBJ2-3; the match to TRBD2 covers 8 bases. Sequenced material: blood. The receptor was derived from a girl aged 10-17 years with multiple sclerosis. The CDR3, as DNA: TGTGCCAGCAGCCGACAAACTAGCGGAAGATTCACAGATACGCAGTATTTT. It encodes CASSRQTSGRFTDTQYF.